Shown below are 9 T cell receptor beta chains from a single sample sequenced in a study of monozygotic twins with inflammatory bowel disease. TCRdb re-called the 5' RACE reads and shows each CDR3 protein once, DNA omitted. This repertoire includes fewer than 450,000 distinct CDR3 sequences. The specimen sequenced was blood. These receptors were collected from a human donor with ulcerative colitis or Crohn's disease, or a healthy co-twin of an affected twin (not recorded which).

CDR3: CASSFLTGTGSNEQFF. The V and J genes are TRBV7-3 and TRBJ2-1; the D call from TCRdb, TRBD1, cannot be confirmed without DNA. The CDR3 is 16 residues long. Germline V gives CDR1 SGHTA, CDR2 FQGTGA. The full variable domain, in which reference TRBV7-3 and TRBJ2-1 provide the parts outside the CDR3, is GAGVSQTPSNKVTEKGKYVELRCDPISGHTALYWYRQSLGQGPEFLIYFQGTGAADDSGLPNDRFFAVRPEGSVSTLKIQRTERGDSAVYLCASSFLTGTGSNEQFFGPGTRLTVL.

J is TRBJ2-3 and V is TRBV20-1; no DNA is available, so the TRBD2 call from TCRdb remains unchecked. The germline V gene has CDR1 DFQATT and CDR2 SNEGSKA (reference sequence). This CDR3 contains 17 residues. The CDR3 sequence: CSARRRGGSVSTDTQYF.

The CDR3 reads CSVGQMSGELFF. The gene calls are TRBV29-1 and TRBJ2-2. The CDR3 is 12 amino acids. Germline CDR1 and CDR2: SQVTM and ANQGSEA.

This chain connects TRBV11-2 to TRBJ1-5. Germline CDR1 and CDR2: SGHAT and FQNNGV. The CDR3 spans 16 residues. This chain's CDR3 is CASSLGPALSNQPQHF.

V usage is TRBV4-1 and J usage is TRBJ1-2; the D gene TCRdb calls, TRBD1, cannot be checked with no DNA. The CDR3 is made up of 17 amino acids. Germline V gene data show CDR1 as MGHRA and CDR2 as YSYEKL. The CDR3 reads CASSQDYAVAANYGYTF.

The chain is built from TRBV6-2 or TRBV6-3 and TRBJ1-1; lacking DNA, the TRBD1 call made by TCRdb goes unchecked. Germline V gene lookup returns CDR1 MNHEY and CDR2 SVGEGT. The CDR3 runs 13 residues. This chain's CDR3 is CASSRGTGFNFFF.

CDR3 sequence reads: CASSLVGRPNTGELFF. The chain carries TRBV5-1 and TRBJ2-2; the D call of TRBD2 rests on TCRdb alone, since no DNA is present to check it. The germline V gene encodes CDR1 SGHRS and CDR2 YFSETQ. CDR3 size: 16 residues.

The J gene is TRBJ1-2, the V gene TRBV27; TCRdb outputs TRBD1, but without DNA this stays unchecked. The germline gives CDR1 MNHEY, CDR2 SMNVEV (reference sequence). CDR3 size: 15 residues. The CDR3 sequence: CASSATTGGGYGYTF.

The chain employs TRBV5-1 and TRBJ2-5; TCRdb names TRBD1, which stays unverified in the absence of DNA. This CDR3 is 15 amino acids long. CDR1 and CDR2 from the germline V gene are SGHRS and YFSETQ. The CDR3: CASSLVLDIVETQYF.